The sequence of this TCR beta chain was determined in a study of T cell responses to AZD1222 COVID-19 vaccine (dated by TCRdb to about 2021). About the full investigation: AZD1222 recipients with second doses at about 4 weeks or about 12 weeks were pooled, because spike-specific TCR depth and breadth did not differ between schedules. A total of 233 trial participants underwent TCR sequencing, of whom approximately 210 received two doses of AZD1222 and 26 received two doses of the MenACWY control vaccine. Trial participants were enrolled into age subgroups of 18-55, 56-69 and 70-plus years, which contained approximately 150, 28 and 58 TCR-sequenced participants, respectively.

Paper-wide results and their limitations: CD4 TCRs associated with the vaccine covered the entire spike protein, and the dominant responses were in regions 160-218 and 743-854. Reportedly, close to half of the unique spike-specific TCRs recognized epitopes lying outside the regions that are mutated in the B.1.351 and B.1.1.7 variants. After two AZD1222 doses, both the breadth and the depth of spike-specific TCRs were significantly higher than at day 0 and than in MenACWY recipients. Most participants were white British and females outnumbered males, and the authors suggested that clonal diversity may have been underestimated. Conclusions about previously exposed vaccinees were limited because only five to seven AZD1222 recipients were SARS-CoV-2 seropositive at baseline. In the small 56-69-year group, the increase in depth fell short of significance, most likely because of low power. Because no day 14 peak-response samples were available, repertoires were characterized only after the peak T cell response.

Reading from cysteine to phenylalanine, the CDR3 counts 13 amino acids. The sequence is cut down to CDR3 DNA, 39 bases in frame from base 1. The CDR1 and CDR2 encoded by the germline V gene (reference sequence) are GTSNPN and SVGIG. V is cut by 2 bases and J by 6 bases, and the space between the germline ends is 11 bases. This clone was seen a single time. No cognate antigen has been identified for it. Nothing much larger sits one base from this clone, and base qualities are not available. Explained via the paper, the time point label denotes: baseline before first vaccination. Samples from vaccinated people were obtained from the UK trials COV001 and COV002, which included a single-blind randomized controlled phase 2/3 trial of AZD1222 (ChAdOx1 nCoV-19) in healthy adults. For TCRbeta chain sequencing, PBMC samples from trial participants were taken at day 0 and at day 28 after the second dose. The CDR3 regions of human TCRbeta chains were analyzed by immunosequencing. Per the source publication's procedure: TCRs in the repertoires were compared against a reference library of SARS-CoV-2-specific TCRs that had been generated with the MIRA antigen-specificity platform. Breadth meant the fraction of unique TCRs that were SARS-CoV-2-associated, whereas depth meant the fraction of total T cells that were SARS-CoV-2-associated. Using the MIRA data, each spike-specific TCR was mapped to the spike region that the TCR reacts to and placed in a CD4 or CD8 class. Log10-transformed breadth and depth values were compared by one-way ANOVA with Sidak's multiple comparisons tests. TCRdb carries this immuneACCESS record with in-frame sequences only. Its versions omit some clonotypes, under half of them owing to an unresolved V gene in the studies checked, with the rest unexplained. D and trimming come from the DNA, and the V and J calls and clone size come from that table. For this sample there are some 110,000 clones; 89% appear just once. The ten biggest clones cover approximately 19% of the sample.

The sequences come from peripheral blood, collected on day 0 of AZD1222 vaccination. The chain joins TRBV30 to TRBJ1-5; the D region possibly corresponds to TRBD1 (5 bases align). The sequence was obtained from an adult in good health. CDR3 loop: CAWSWRGGQPQHF. Read as DNA, the sequence is TGTGCCTGGAGTTGGAGGGGCGGTCAGCCCCAGCATTTT.